The 10 T cell receptor beta chains in this list originate from one sample, sequenced in a study of T cell clonotyping in hematopoietic cell transplantation. Measured with immunoSEQ multiplex PCR; TCRdb has only the in-frame clones, and not every one. Of about 41,000 clones detected, roughly 85% appear once; the ten largest clones hold 2.5% to 3%. Time point here: recipient sample about 28 days before transplant, after cytoreduction. The sequences come from peripheral blood mononuclear cells, collected before stem cell transplant. Receptors originate from a man aged 55 to 69 with acute myeloid leukemia. Some clones in this sample may be carry-over from other donors' samples.

The CDR3 is CASSLSQGLAKNIQYF. The CDR3 DNA reads as TGTGCCAGCAGCTTAAGCCAGGGCTTAGCCAAAAACATTCAGTACTTC. This sequence joins TRBV11-3 and TRBJ2-4, with a weak D call TRBD1 (5 bases). CDR3 length equals 16 residues. Between the trimmed V and J ends, which lost 2 bases and 0 bases, there was a span of 11 bases. Per germline, CDR1 SGHNT and CDR2 YENEEA.

The DNA for the CDR3 is TGTGCCAGCAGCGTAACAGGGGGAGACGAGCAGTACTTC. Protein: CASSVTGGDEQYF. This chain joins TRBV5-4 and TRBJ2-7, with 8 nucleotides matching TRBD1. This CDR3 is built from 13 residues. Germline V gene sequence: CDR1 SGHNT, CDR2 YYREEE (reference sequence). V was clipped by 4 bases and J by 5 bases; unmatched bases: 5. The full variable domain, completed using reference TRBV5-4 and TRBJ2-7, is ETGVTQSPTHLIKTRGQQVTLRCSSQSGHNTVSWYQQALGQGPQFIFQYYREEENGRGNFPPRFSGLQFPNYSSELNVNALELDDSALYLCASSVTGGDEQYFGPGTRLTVT.

This chain joins TRBV2 and TRBJ2-2; D call uncertain. The germline gives CDR1 SNHLY, CDR2 FYNNEI. This CDR3 comprises 16 residues. Trimming left V 2 bases short and J 5 bases short, with 15 bases between. This CDR3 reads CASSEYGPWGTGELFF. In nucleotides, the CDR3 is TGTGCCAGCAGTGAATATGGCCCCTGGGGAACCGGGGAGCTGTTTTTT. Complete variable domain (other parts from reference TRBV2 and TRBJ2-2): EPEVTQTPSHQVTQMGQEVILRCVPISNHLYFYWYRQILGQKVEFLVSFYNNEISEKSEIFDDQFSVERPDGSNFTLKIRSTKLEDSAMYFCASSEYGPWGTGELFFGEGSRLTVL.

The chain joins TRBV6-5 to TRBJ1-1; maybe TRBD1 (5 bases). The V end was cut by 4 bases, the J end by 2 bases, with 14 bases between. The CDR3 is made up of 15 amino acids. Germline CDR1 reads MNHEY; CDR2 reads SVGAGI. CDR3 loop: CASSSPGRRNTEAFF. The CDR3 nucleotides are TGTGCCAGCAGTTCCCCGGGACGGAGAAACACTGAAGCTTTCTTT.

The chain uses TRBV7-9 and TRBJ2-5, with D tentatively TRBD1 (5 bases). Germline CDR1 reads SEHNR; CDR2 reads FQNEAQ (reference sequence). V lost 1 base and J lost 4, with 13 bases in between. The CDR3 spans 15 residues. The CDR3 is CASSLGAGLVETQYF. Written as DNA, the CDR3 is TGTGCCAGCAGCTTAGGGGCAGGGTTGGTAGAGACCCAGTACTTC.

The chain combines TRBV4-2 with TRBJ1-5; D is unresolved. The V end lost 4 bases, the J end lost 4 bases, and 14 bases lay between the germline ends. The CDR3 has 15 residues. Germline lookup yields CDR1 LGHNA and CDR2 YNFKEQ. CDR3 protein: CASSLERASNQPQHF. The CDR3 DNA reads TGTGCCAGCAGCCTCGAGAGGGCGTCGAATCAGCCCCAGCATTTT.

V gene TRBV29-1 combines with J gene TRBJ1-1; no firm D call. V lost 8 bases and J lost 0, with 13 bases in between. The CDR3 consists of 13 residues. Germline-derived CDR1 and CDR2 are SQVTM and ANQGSEA. CDR3 region: CSPVARMNTEAFF. In DNA form, the CDR3 reads TGCAGCCCAGTTGCAAGGATGAACACTGAAGCTTTCTTT.

V usage is TRBV6-5 and J usage is TRBJ1-2, with D unresolved. Trimming left V 0 bases short and J 6 bases short, with 8 bases between. The CDR3 sequence is 13 residues long. The germline gives CDR1 MNHEY, CDR2 SVGAGI. This CDR3 is CASSYSNEDGYTF. DNA for the CDR3: TGTGCCAGCAGTTACTCGAATGAAGATGGCTACACCTTC.

The genes are TRBV7-3 and TRBJ1-6; 7 bases are a match to TRBD1. Germline V gene data show CDR1 as SGHTA and CDR2 as FQGTGA. The CDR3 totals 14 residues. The V gene end was trimmed by 4 bases and the J gene end by 5 bases; junction bases not matched to a gene: 2. CDR3 loop: CASSSGTDNSPLHF. The DNA for the CDR3 is TGTGCCAGCAGCTCTGGGACAGATAATTCACCCCTCCACTTT.

The chain uses TRBV29-1 and TRBJ2-1; D unresolved. The CDR3 runs to 12 residues. Germline V gene sequence: CDR1 SQVTM, CDR2 ANQGSEA. The V and J ends lost 3 bases and 9 bases respectively, with 12 bases between them. The CDR3 is CSVEARPFEQFF. The CDR3 coding sequence is TGCAGCGTTGAGGCACGGCCGTTTGAGCAGTTCTTC.